The clone carrying this TCR beta chain showed up many times. Its antigen is not identified. Germline is not matched at one junction end, which may reflect a read error. The data were obtained in a study of blood T cells in healthy people across ages. Broader study findings: Donors of long life had a larger count of naive CD4+ cells and greater diversity than aged donors. Significant beta diversity loss was already apparent by age roughly 44, declining roughly linearly.

For the second PCR, which ran for about 7 to 12 cycles, a sample-barcoded 5' primer and a J-beta primer mix were used. MiXCR was run by TCRdb on the 5' RACE reads, yielding one entry per CDR3 protein. The table shows roughly 1,700,000 distinct CDR3 sequences, with 28% occurring only once. Whenever a sample was processed, at least 6.5 million PBMCs were isolated. Sequencing used blood. This sequence was found in a woman aged 30 to 39 in good health.

The CDR3 sequence: CATSRRDSSSEQYF. The CDR3 DNA reads as TGTGCCACCAGCAGACGGGACAGTTCCTCCGAGCAGTACTTC. The genes are TRBV15 and TRBJ2-7, with 7 bases fitting TRBD1. CDR1 and CDR2 from the germline V gene are LNHNV and YYDKDF (reference sequence). CDR3 size: 14 residues.